Below, one T cell receptor beta chain is given with its context. One Seattle source followed patients from active infection through their disease course. This specimen comes from a study of blood T cell repertoires in COVID-19. With 1 base removed from V and 6 bases from J, the gap between germline ends came to 7 bases. The CDR3 is 12 amino acids. In germline, CDR1 is SGHAT, CDR2 FQNNGV. Original data processing: Amplification with reference gene primers provided the estimates of nucleated cell counts. TCRdb's copy holds only in-frame clones and misses some; the assay was immunoSEQ multiplex PCR. That table gives V, J and clone size, and the DNA gave D and trimming. The sample carries tens of thousands of clones, 86% recorded once.

The V and J genes are TRBV11-2 and TRBJ2-7; no definite D call. The TCR comes from a woman of 80 years or more with COVID-19, enrolled during active disease. The sequenced material came from peripheral blood. The CDR3 region has the DNA TGTGCCAGCAGCTTAGTACAGACCGAGCAGTACTTC. This translates into CASSLVQTEQYF.